This T cell receptor beta chain derives from a study of spatial heterogeneity in lung cancer. Study information: Averaged across combinations, each unique TCR and UMI pairing appeared more than ten times in raw reads, which were uncorrected.

V lost 5 bases to trimming and J lost 1 base; unmatched junction nucleotides: 4. Per the germline V gene, CDR1 is SNHLY and CDR2 is FYNNEI. The CDR3 consists of 17 residues. TCRdb redid the calling of the 5' RACE reads with MiXCR, one entry per CDR3 protein. The sample shows 40,000 to 55,000 distinct CDR3 sequences, about 13% of them seen only once. Time point meaning: sample taken at primary tumor resection. Unsorted whole RNA samples from tumor, nontumor lung or frozen PBMC were sequenced. The donors, approximately 66 patients with untreated early-stage non-small cell lung cancer, provided the samples.

The material was PBMCs, obtained at surgery. The V gene is TRBV2, the J gene TRBJ2-1; TRBD2 aligns across 14 bases. The TCR originated in a male donor with early-stage non-small cell lung cancer. The CDR3 spells CASSRGLAGGSYNEQFF. CDR3 in DNA: TGTGCCAGCAGTCGCGGACTAGCGGGGGGATCCTACAATGAGCAGTTCTTC.